The 21 T cell receptor beta chains below all came from one sample that was sequenced in a study of radiotherapy plus CTLA-4 blockade in lung cancer. The assay was immunoSEQ multiplex PCR, and TCRdb's table has in-frame clones only and misses some. The sample has 35,000 to 40,000 clones, 80% to 90% seen once. The sequencing here drew on peripheral blood, taken from a patient treated with radiotherapy plus ipilimumab. These receptors were taken from a human donor with non-small cell lung cancer whose response to radiotherapy plus ipilimumab could not be evaluated.

The chain employs TRBV4-2 and TRBJ1-2; D not resolved. Per the germline V gene, CDR1 is LGHNA and CDR2 is YNFKEQ. Trimming removed 0 bases from V and 4 bases from J, with 12 bases in between. The CDR3 sequence is 15 residues long. The CDR3, as DNA: TGTGCCAGCAGCCAAGATGGCAGGTCCGTCTATGGCTACACCTTC. Protein sequence: CASSQDGRSVYGYTF.

This clone was detected only once. The chain's CDR3 is CASSQKGVGQPQHF. The CDR3 coding sequence is TGTGCCAGCAGCCAAAAGGGGGTTGGGCAGCCCCAGCATTTT. V gene TRBV4-2 combines with J gene TRBJ1-5, with D tentatively TRBD1 (6 bases). V was trimmed by 2 bases and J by 7 bases, leaving 12 bases between them. In germline, CDR1 is LGHNA, CDR2 YNFKEQ. The CDR3 sequence is 14 residues long.

The CDR3 DNA follows: TGTGCCAGCAGCCTGGGGGCCCCAAGCTACGAGCAGTACTTC. Protein product: CASSLGAPSYEQYF. The chain uses TRBV7-2 and TRBJ2-7, with D possibly matching TRBD1 (6 bases). Deletions cut 5 bases from V and 3 bases from J, with 14 bases between. This CDR3 contains 14 residues. The germline V gene encodes CDR1 SGHTA and CDR2 FQGNSA.

This chain links TRBV9 with TRBJ2-1, with 7 bases identical to TRBD1. V shed 7 bases, J shed 5 bases, and the junction held 12 bases outside the gene matches. Germline V CDR1 and CDR2: SGDLS, YYNGEE. The CDR3 totals 15 residues. The CDR3 loop is CASHTNLGQDNEQFF. Written as DNA, the CDR3 is TGTGCCAGCCACACAAACCTTGGACAGGACAATGAGCAGTTCTTC.

The CDR3 nucleotides read TGTGCCAGCAGTTCCATGGCAGGGCGAAGCTACGAGCAGTACTTC. Translating it yields CASSSMAGRSYEQYF. The chain employs TRBV28 and TRBJ2-7, with D possibly TRBD1 on 5 matching bases. Trimming removed 4 bases at V and 3 bases at J, with 16 bases between. The germline V gene has CDR1 MDHEN and CDR2 SYDVKM. This CDR3 is built from 15 residues.

This rearrangement joins TRBV5-6 to TRBJ1-5; D ambiguous. The CDR3 is 15 amino acids. CDR1 and CDR2 (germline): SGHDT, YYEEEE. V gave up 0 bases and J gave up 0 bases, with 7 bases separating them. CDR3 in DNA: TGTGCCAGCAGCTTGGGACATATTAGCAATCAGCCCCAGCATTTT. It is translated as CASSLGHISNQPQHF.

The V call is TRBV7-5, the J call TRBJ2-5; the DNA was not compared with TRBD2, the D call given in the table. With the DNA end fitting TRBJ2-7 better, the J assignment may be wrong. TRBV7-5 is deemed a pseudogene. The CDR3 length is 15 residues. For the CDR3, the DNA is TGTGCCAGAAGCTTAGCGGGGGTCAGCTCCTACGAGCAGTACTTC. It codes for CARSLAGVSSYEQYF.

The count of this clone is one. The V and J genes are TRBV9 and TRBJ1-2, with 9 nucleotides matching TRBD1. The germline gives CDR1 SGDLS, CDR2 YYNGEE. V lost 3 bases, J lost 3 bases, and 6 bases stayed unmatched. The CDR3 length is 15 residues. CDR3 protein: CASSGSDRGHYGYTF. The CDR3 DNA reads TGTGCCAGCAGCGGATCGGACAGGGGACACTATGGCTACACCTTC. Variable domain in full (rest from reference TRBV9 and TRBJ1-2): DSGVTQTPKHLITATGQRVTLRCSPRSGDLSVYWYQQSLDQGLQFLIQYYNGEERAKGNILERFSAQQFPDLHSELNLSSLELGDSALYFCASSGSDRGHYGYTFGSGTRLTVV.

V and J are TRBV6-6 and TRBJ2-7; D is perhaps TRBD1 (6 bases). V lost 4 bases to trimming and J lost 0 bases, with 16 bases between them. CDR1 is MNHNY and CDR2 is SVGAGI in the germline V gene (reference sequence). This CDR3 comprises 16 residues. The CDR3 nucleotides read TGTGCCAGCAGTTCCCCACGGGACACCCTCTCCTACGAGCAGTACTTC. Translation: CASSSPRDTLSYEQYF.

The chain carries TRBV5-1 and TRBJ2-3; TRBD2 is a possible D gene (5 bases). V lost 6 bases, J lost 1 base, and 15 bases lay in between. From germline, CDR1 is SGHRS and CDR2 YFSETQ. The CDR3 spans 15 residues. The CDR3 DNA reads as TGCGCCAGCAACCCCAGTGGGCGGGGCACAGATACGCAGTATTTT. This codes for CASNPSGRGTDTQYF. The full variable domain, rest sourced from reference TRBV5-1 and TRBJ2-3, is KAGVTQTPRYLIKTRGQQVTLSCSPISGHRSVSWYQQTPGQGLQFLFEYFSETQRNKGNFPGRFSGRQFSNSRSEMNVSTLELGDSALYLCASNPSGRGTDTQYFGPGTRLTVL.

The chain combines TRBV5-5 with TRBJ1-2; D is unresolved. The CDR3 runs to 14 residues. The germline V gene has CDR1 SGHKS and CDR2 YYEKEE (reference sequence). Trimming stripped 4 bases from V and 3 bases from J, with 13 bases between. CDR3 sequence: CASSDYPRDYGYTF. CDR3 DNA: TGTGCCAGCAGCGACTATCCAAGGGACTATGGCTACACCTTC. Supplemented by reference TRBV5-5 and TRBJ1-2, the full variable domain reads DAGVTQSPTHLIKTRGQQVTLRCSPISGHKSVSWYQQVLGQGPQFIFQYYEKEERGRGNFPDRFSARQFPNYSSELNVNALLLGDSALYLCASSDYPRDYGYTFGSGTRLTVV.

The V and J genes are TRBV29-1 and TRBJ1-1; 7 nucleotides agree with TRBD1. J lost 4 bases, V lost 8 bases, and 7 bases had no gene match. CDR3 length equals 12 residues. Germline V gene lookup returns CDR1 SQVTM and CDR2 ANQGSEA. The DNA for the CDR3 is TGCAGCCTAACCTCAGGGGGCACTGAAGCTTTCTTT. Translation gives CSLTSGGTEAFF.

J is TRBJ2-6 and V is TRBV5-6; D uncertain. The V gene's germline CDR1 is SGHDT and CDR2 YYEEEE. This CDR3 region has 14 residues. V lost 4 bases, J lost 4 bases, and 9 bases lay in between. The CDR3 loop reads CASSAMTGANVLTF. DNA of the CDR3: TGTGCCAGCAGCGCAATGACAGGGGCCAACGTCCTGACTTTC.

The rearrangement uses TRBV5-6 and TRBJ2-3, with TRBD2 matching over 8 bases. Germline V gene lookup returns CDR1 SGHDT and CDR2 YYEEEE. This CDR3 has 15 amino acids. V was pared by 1 base and J by 4 bases, with 5 bases of the junction left unmatched. The CDR3 DNA sequence: TGTGCCAGCAGCTTGCCCGGGGGGGCGGCAGATACGCAGTATTTT. Translating gives CASSLPGGAADTQYF.

This clone is a singleton in its sample. The chain uses TRBV9 and TRBJ2-7; 13 bases are a match to TRBD2. Trimming at V came to 3 bases and at J to 4 bases, leaving 4 bases not matched to a gene. CDR1 is SGDLS and CDR2 is YYNGEE in the germline V gene. The CDR3 contains 15 residues. The chain's CDR3 is CASSEGLAGTYEQYF. CDR3 in DNA: TGTGCCAGCAGCGAGGGACTAGCGGGGACATACGAGCAGTACTTC.

The CDR3, as DNA: TGTGCCAGCAGTCACAGGGGGAATGAAGCTTTCTTT. This encodes CASSHRGNEAFF. V and J are TRBV6-1 and TRBJ1-1; TRBD1 aligns across 8 bases. CDR3 size: 12 residues. V lost 5 bases, J lost 7 bases, and 3 bases stayed unmatched. Germline V gene lookup returns CDR1 MNHNS and CDR2 SASEGT.

The chain couples TRBV6-5 to TRBJ2-5, with 7 bases aligning to TRBD1. This CDR3 is built from 14 residues. Germline trimming cut 6 bases from V and 5 bases from J; bases unmatched to any gene: 9. Germline loops: CDR1 MNHEY, CDR2 SVGAGI. CDR3 sequence reads: CASSPWTGSETQYF. The CDR3 DNA reads as TGTGCCAGCAGCCCCTGGACAGGCTCGGAGACCCAGTACTTC.

This clone appeared a single time. V is TRBV5-6 and J is TRBJ2-7, with 9 bases identical to TRBD1. Germline assignment: CDR1 SGHDT and CDR2 YYEEEE. V lost 4 bases and J lost 6; bases outside the gene matches: 5. There are 13 residues in the CDR3. In DNA, the CDR3 is TGTGCCAGCAGCAGCGGGACAGGGCGCGAGCAGTACTTC. Protein product: CASSSGTGREQYF.

The chain uses TRBV11-1 and TRBJ2-3; the match to TRBD2 covers 7 bases. Trimming removed 3 bases from V and 7 bases from J; junction bases left unmatched: 1. This CDR3 has 12 residues. Per the germline V gene, CDR1 is SGHAT and CDR2 is FQDESV (reference sequence). This CDR3 is CASSLGGNTQYF. The CDR3 coding sequence is TGTGCCAGCAGCTTGGGAGGGAATACGCAGTATTTT.

This chain connects TRBV11-2 to TRBJ2-5; D unresolved. The CDR3 is made up of 13 amino acids. The germline V gene has CDR1 SGHAT and CDR2 FQNNGV. Deletions cut 3 bases from V and 5 bases from J, with 10 bases between. CDR3 in amino acids: CASSFELTETQYF. CDR3 nucleotides: TGTGCCAGCAGCTTCGAACTAACGGAGACCCAGTACTTC.

The gene calls are TRBV19 and TRBJ1-5, with D possibly being TRBD1 (6 bases). The ends were cut back, 3 bases at V and 7 bases at J, with 10 bases in the middle. Germline-derived CDR1 and CDR2 are LNHDA and SQIVND (reference sequence). This CDR3 has 13 residues. CDR3 sequence (DNA): TGTGCCAGTAGTATGGGGGCCATACAGCCCCAGCATTTT. Translation: CASSMGAIQPQHF.